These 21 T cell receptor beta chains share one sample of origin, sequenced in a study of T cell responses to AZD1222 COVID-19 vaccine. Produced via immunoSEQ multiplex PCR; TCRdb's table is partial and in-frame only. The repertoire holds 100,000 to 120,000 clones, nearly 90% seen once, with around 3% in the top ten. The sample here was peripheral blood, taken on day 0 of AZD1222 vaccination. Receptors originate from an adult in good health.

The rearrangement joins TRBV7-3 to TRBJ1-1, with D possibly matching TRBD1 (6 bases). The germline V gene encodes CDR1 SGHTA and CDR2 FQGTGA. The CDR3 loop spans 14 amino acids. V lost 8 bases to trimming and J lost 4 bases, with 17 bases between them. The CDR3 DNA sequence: TGTGCCAGCCCCATTCTGGGGGGGGCCACTGAAGCTTTCTTT. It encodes CASPILGGATEAFF.

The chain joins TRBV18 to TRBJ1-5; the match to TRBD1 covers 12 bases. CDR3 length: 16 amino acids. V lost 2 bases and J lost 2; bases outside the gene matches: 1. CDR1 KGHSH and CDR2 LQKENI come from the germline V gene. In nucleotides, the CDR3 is TGTGCCAGCTCACCAGGGACAGGGGGCGGCAATCAGCCCCAGCATTTT. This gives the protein CASSPGTGGGNQPQHF.

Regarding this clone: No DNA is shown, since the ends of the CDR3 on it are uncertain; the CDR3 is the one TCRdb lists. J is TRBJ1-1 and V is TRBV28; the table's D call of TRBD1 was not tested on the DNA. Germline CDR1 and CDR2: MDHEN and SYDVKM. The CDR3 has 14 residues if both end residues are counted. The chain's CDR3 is CASRWGQGAGVDFF.

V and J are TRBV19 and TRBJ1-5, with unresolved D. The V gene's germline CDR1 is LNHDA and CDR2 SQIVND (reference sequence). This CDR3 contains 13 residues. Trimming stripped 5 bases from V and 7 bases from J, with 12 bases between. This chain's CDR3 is CASSPTSRQPQHF. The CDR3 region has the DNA TGTGCCAGTAGTCCGACCAGCAGGCAGCCCCAGCATTTT.

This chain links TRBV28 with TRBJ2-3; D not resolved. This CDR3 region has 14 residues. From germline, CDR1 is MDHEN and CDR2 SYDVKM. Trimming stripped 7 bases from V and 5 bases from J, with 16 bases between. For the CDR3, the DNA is TGTGCCAGCACCCGCGATCCCAGTCAAGATACGCAGTATTTT. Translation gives CASTRDPSQDTQYF.

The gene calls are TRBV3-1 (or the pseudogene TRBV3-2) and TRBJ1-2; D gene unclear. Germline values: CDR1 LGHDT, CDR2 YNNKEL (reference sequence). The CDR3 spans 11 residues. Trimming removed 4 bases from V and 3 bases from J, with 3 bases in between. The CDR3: CASSLYYGYTF. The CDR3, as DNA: TGTGCCAGCAGCCTTTACTATGGCTACACCTTC.

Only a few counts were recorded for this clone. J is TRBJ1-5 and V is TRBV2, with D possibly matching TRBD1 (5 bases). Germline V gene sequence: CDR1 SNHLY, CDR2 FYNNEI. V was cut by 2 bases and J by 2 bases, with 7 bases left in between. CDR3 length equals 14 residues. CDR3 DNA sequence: TGTGCCAGCAGTGAACAGGGAGGCAATCAGCCCCAGCATTTT. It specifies CASSEQGGNQPQHF. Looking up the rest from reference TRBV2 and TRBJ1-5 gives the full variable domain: EPEVTQTPSHQVTQMGQEVILRCVPISNHLYFYWYRQILGQKVEFLVSFYNNEISEKSEIFDDQFSVERPDGSNFTLKIRSTKLEDSAMYFCASSEQGGNQPQHFGDGTRLSIL.

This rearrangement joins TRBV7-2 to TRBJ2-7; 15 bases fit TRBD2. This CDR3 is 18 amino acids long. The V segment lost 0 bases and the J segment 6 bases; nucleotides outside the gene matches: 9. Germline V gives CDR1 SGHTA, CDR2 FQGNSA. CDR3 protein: CASSLAGTSGGPYGEQYF. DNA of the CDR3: TGTGCCAGCAGCTTAGCAGGGACTAGCGGGGGGCCCTACGGCGAGCAGTACTTC.

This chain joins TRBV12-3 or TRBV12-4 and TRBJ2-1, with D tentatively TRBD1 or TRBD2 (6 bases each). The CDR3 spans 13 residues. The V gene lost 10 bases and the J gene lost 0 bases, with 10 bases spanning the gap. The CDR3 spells CANGGYSYNEQFF. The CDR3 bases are TGTGCCAACGGGGGCTACTCCTACAATGAGCAGTTCTTC.

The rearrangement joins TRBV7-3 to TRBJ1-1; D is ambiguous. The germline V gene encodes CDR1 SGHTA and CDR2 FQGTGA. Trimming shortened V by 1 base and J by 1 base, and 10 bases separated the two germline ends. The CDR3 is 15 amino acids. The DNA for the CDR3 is TGTGCCAGCAGCTTAATGGGATTTGGGAACACTGAAGCTTTCTTT. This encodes CASSLMGFGNTEAFF.

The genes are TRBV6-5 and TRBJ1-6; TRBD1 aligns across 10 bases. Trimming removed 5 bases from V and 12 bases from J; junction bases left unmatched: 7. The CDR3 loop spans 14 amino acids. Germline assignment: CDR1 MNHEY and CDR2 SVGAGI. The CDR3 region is CASSTRTGGLPLHF. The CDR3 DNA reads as TGTGCCAGCAGTACCCGGACAGGGGGTTTACCCCTCCACTTT.

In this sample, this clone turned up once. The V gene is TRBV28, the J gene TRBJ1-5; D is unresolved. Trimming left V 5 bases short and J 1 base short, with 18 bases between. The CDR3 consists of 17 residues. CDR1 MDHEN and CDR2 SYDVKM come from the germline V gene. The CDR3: CASSPLGPGMSNQPQHF. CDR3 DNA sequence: TGTGCCAGCAGTCCTCTAGGGCCGGGGATGAGCAATCAGCCCCAGCATTTT.

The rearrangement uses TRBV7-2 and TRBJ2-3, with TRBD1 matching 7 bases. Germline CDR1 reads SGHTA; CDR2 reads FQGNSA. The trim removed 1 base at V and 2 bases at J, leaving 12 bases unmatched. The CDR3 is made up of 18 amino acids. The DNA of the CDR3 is TGTGCCAGCAGCTTAGTGGGGCTGGCAGGGGGAGTCACAGATACGCAGTATTTT. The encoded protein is CASSLVGLAGGVTDTQYF.

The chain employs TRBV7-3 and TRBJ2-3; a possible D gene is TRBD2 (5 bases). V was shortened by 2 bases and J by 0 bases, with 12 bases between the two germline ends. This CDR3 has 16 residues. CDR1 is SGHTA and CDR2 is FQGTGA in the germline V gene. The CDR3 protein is CASSLEGRTSTDTQYF. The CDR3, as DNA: TGTGCCAGCAGCTTAGAGGGCCGGACTAGCACAGATACGCAGTATTTT.

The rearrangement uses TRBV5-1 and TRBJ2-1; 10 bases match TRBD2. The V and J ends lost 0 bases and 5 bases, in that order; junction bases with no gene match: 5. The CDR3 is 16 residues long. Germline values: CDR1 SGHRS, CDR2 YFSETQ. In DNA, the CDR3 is TGCGCCAGCAGCTTGGTTCTAGCGGGAGTCCACAATGAGCAGTTCTTC. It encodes CASSLVLAGVHNEQFF.

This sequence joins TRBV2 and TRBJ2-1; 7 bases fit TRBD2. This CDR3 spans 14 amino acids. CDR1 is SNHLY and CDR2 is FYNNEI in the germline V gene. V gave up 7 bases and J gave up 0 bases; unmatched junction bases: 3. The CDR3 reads CASKRESSYNEQFF. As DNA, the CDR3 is TGTGCCAGCAAGCGGGAAAGCTCCTACAATGAGCAGTTCTTC.

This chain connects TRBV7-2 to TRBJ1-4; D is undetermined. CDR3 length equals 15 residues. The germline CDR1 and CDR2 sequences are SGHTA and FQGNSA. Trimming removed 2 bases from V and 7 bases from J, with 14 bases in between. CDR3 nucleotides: TGTGCCAGCAGCTTAATGCTAAACTACGGTGAAAAACTGTTTTTT. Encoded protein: CASSLMLNYGEKLFF.

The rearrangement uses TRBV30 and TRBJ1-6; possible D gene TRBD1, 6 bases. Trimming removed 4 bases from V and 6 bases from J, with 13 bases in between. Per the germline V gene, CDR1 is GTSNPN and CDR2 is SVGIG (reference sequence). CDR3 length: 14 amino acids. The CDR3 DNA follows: TGTGCCTGGACTACAGGGCTGAGTAATTCACCCCTCCACTTT. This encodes CAWTTGLSNSPLHF.

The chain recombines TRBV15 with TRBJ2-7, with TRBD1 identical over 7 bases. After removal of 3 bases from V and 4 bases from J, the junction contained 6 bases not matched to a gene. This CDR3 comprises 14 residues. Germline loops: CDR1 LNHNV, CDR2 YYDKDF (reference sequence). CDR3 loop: CATSRGDSQYEQYF. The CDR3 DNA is TGTGCCACCAGCAGGGGGGACAGCCAATACGAGCAGTACTTC.

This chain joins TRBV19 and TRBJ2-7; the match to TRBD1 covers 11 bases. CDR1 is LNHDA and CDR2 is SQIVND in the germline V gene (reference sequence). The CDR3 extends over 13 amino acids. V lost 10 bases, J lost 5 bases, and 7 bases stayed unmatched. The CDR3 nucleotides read TGTGCCACCCGGACAGGGGGCCTCCACGAGCAGTACTTC. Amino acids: CATRTGGLHEQYF.

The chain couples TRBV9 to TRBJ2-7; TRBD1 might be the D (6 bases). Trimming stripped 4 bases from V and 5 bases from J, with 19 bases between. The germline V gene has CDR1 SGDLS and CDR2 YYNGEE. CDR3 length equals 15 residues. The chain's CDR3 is CASSPPGRGRDEQYF. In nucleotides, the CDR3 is TGTGCCAGCAGCCCCCCGGGCAGGGGACGGGACGAGCAGTACTTC.